This passage covers 5 T cell receptor beta chains from one sample sequenced in a study of T cells expressing NK-cell markers. TCRdb reprocessed the 5' RACE reads and keeps a single row for each CDR3 protein, giving no DNA. There are hundreds of thousands of distinct CDR3 sequences in the sample, with approximately 3.5% held by the top ten. Sequences were obtained from blood T cells: a sorted CD56 or NKG2C T cell subset, CD4+ or CD8+ T cells, or bulk PBMC T cells (not recorded which). The receptors were gathered from a man younger than 35 in good health.

The rearrangement uses TRBV20-1 and TRBJ2-5; TCRdb's D call, TRBD1, is unchecked because there is no DNA. Germline loops: CDR1 DFQATT, CDR2 SNEGSKA (reference sequence). The CDR3 has 16 residues. CDR3 sequence: CSARDRDRAPRRGQYF.

CDR3 loop: CASSQEEGGYTF. The chain links TRBV3-1 to TRBJ1-2; TCRdb reports TRBD1, a call that lacks DNA to check it against. The CDR3 is 12 amino acids. Germline loops: CDR1 LGHDT, CDR2 YNNKEL (reference sequence).

CDR3 loop: CASSEEKGLAGSNEQFF. This sequence joins TRBV2 and TRBJ2-1; TCRdb designates TRBD2, a call that cannot be tested without DNA. Per germline, CDR1 SNHLY and CDR2 FYNNEI. The CDR3 consists of 17 residues.

The rearrangement links TRBV7-9 to TRBJ2-7; the TRBD1 assignment by TCRdb is unverifiable without DNA. This CDR3 contains 16 residues. Germline values: CDR1 SEHNR, CDR2 FQNEAQ (reference sequence). CDR3 sequence reads: CASSSPGQGGAYEQYF. The variable domain in full, completed from reference TRBV7-9 and TRBJ2-7, reads DTGVSQNPRHKITKRGQNVTFRCDPISEHNRLYWYRQTLGQGPEFLTYFQNEAQLEKSRLLSDRFSAERPKGSFSTLEIQRTEQGDSAMYLCASSSPGQGGAYEQYFGPGTRLTVT.

This chain joins TRBV7-2 and TRBJ2-7; TCRdb gives TRBD2 as the D gene, but with no DNA this cannot be confirmed. The CDR3 length is 16 residues. Germline values: CDR1 SGHTA, CDR2 FQGNSA. Here the CDR3 reads CASSLGPIAGSYEQYF. The full variable domain, its missing parts supplied by reference TRBV7-2 and TRBJ2-7, is GAGVSQSPSNKVTEKGKDVELRCDPISGHTALYWYRQSLGQGLEFLIYFQGNSAPDKSGLPSDRFSAERTGGSVSTLTIQRTQQEDSAVYLCASSLGPIAGSYEQYFGPGTRLTVT.